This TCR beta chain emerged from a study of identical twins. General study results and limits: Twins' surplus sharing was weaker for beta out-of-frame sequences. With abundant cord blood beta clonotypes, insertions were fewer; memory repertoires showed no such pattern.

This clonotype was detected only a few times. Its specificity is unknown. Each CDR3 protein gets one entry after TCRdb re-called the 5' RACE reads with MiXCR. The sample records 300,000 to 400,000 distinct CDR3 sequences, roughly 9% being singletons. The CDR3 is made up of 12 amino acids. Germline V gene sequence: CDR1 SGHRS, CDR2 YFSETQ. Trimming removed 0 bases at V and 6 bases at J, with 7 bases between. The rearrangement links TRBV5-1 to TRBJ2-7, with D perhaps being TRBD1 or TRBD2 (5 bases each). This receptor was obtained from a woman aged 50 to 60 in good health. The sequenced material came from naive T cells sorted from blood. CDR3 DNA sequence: TGCGCCAGCAGCTTGGGAGGGGTCGAGCAGTACTTC. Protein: CASSLGGVEQYF. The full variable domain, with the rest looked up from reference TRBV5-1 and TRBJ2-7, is KAGVTQTPRYLIKTRGQQVTLSCSPISGHRSVSWYQQTPGQGLQFLFEYFSETQRNKGNFPGRFSGRQFSNSRSEMNVSTLELGDSALYLCASSLGGVEQYFGPGTRLTVT.